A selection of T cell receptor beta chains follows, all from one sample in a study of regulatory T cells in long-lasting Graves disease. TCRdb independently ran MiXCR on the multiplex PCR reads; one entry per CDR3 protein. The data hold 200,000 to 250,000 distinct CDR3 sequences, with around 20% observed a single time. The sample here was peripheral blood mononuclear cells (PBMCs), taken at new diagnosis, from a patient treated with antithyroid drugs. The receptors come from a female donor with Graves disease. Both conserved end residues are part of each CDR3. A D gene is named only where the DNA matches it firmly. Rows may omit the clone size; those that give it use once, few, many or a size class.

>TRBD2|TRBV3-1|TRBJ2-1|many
CASSQDRLAGVNEQFF
TGTGCCAGCAGCCAAGACCGACTAGCGGGAGTGAATGAGCAGTTCTTC
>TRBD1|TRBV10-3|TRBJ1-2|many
CAISGQEDAYGYTF
TGTGCCATCAGCGGACAGGAAGATGCCTATGGCTACACCTTC
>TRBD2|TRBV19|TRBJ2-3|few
CASSMGFGASGTDTQYF
TGTGCCAGTAGTATGGGTTTCGGGGCTAGCGGAACAGATACGCAGTATTTT
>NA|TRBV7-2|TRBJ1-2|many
CASSSSGANYGYTF
TGTGCCAGCAGCTCGTCAGGGGCTAACTATGGCTACACCTTC
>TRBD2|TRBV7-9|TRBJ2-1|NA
CASSVEGTSGPYNEQFF
TGTGCCAGCAGCGTAGAGGGGACTAGCGGCCCCTACAATGAGCAGTTCTTC
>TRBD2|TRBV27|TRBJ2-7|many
CASSWASGKDEQYF
TGTGCCAGCAGTTGGGCTAGCGGGAAGGACGAGCAGTACTTC
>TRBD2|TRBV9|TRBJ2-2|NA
CASNGSGIGELFF
TGTGCCAGCAACGGTAGCGGGATCGGGGAGCTGTTTTTT
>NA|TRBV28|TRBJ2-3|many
CASSLGQRAIADTQYF
TGTGCCAGCAGTTTGGGGCAGCGGGCAATCGCAGATACGCAGTATTTT
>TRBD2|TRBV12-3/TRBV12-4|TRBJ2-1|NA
CASVEVAGVGNEQFF
TGTGCCAGCGTAGAGGTAGCGGGAGTGGGCAATGAGCAGTTCTTC
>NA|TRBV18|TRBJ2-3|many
CASSPPSPDTQYF
TGTGCCAGCTCACCACCATCCCCGGATACGCAGTATTTT
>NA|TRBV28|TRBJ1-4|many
CASSPRVGATNEKLFF
TGTGCCAGCAGTCCCAGGGTCGGGGCAACTAATGAAAAACTGTTTTTT
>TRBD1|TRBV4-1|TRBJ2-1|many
CASSPRKAFGTGTRNEQFF
TGCGCCAGCAGCCCTCGAAAGGCCTTCGGGACAGGGACCCGCAATGAGCAGTTCTTC
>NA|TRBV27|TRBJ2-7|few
CASSLSGTLGGAPYEQYF
TGTGCCAGCAGTTTATCTGGGACTCTGGGGGGAGCTCCCTACGAGCAGTACTTC
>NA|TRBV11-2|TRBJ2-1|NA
CASSLWAESSLYNEQFF
TGTGCCAGCAGCTTATGGGCGGAGTCCTCTTTATACAATGAGCAGTTCTTC
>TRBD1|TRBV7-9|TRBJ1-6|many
CASGDRGLDSPLHF
TGTGCCAGCGGAGACAGGGGGCTCGATTCACCCCTCCACTTT
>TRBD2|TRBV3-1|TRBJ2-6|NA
CASSQDPMLAVVSGANVLTF
TGTGCCAGCAGCCAAGACCCCATGCTAGCGGTCGTCTCTGGGGCCAACGTCCTGACTTTC
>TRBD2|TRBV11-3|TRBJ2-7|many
CASGYGTSGTSNRRAGEQYF
TGTGCCAGCGGGTATGGGACTAGCGGGACGAGCAACCGAAGGGCGGGCGAGCAGTACTTC
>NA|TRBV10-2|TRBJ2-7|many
CASGPGRAGEQYF
TGCGCCAGCGGCCCCGGCCGGGCCGGGGAGCAGTACTTC
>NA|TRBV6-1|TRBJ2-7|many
CASSGGSGSYSYEQYF
TGTGCCAGCAGTGGAGGGAGCGGTTCCTACTCCTACGAGCAGTACTTC
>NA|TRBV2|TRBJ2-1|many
CASSRAWADDVNEQFF
TGTGCCAGCAGTCGAGCTTGGGCCGACGACGTCAATGAGCAGTTCTTC
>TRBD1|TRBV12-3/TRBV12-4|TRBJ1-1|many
CASSFSGQGLVPEAFF
TGTGCCAGCAGTTTTAGCGGACAGGGCCTCGTCCCTGAAGCTTTCTTT
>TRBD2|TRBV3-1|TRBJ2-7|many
CASSPHLGLAGAYEQYF
TGTGCCAGCAGCCCCCACCTAGGACTAGCGGGAGCCTACGAGCAGTACTTC
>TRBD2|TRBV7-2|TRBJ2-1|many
CASSSGTSGRRNEQFF
TGTGCCAGCAGCTCCGGGACTAGCGGGAGGCGCAATGAGCAGTTCTTC
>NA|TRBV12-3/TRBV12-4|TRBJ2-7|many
CASSSQGYSYEQYF
TGTGCCAGCAGTTCACAGGGTTATAGCTACGAGCAGTACTTC
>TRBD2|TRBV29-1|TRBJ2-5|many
CSVQRTSGSQETQYF
TGCAGCGTTCAGAGGACTAGCGGGAGTCAAGAGACCCAGTACTTC
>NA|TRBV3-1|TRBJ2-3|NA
CASSQVKRSLSGTDTQYF
TGTGCCAGCAGCCAAGTGAAGAGATCGCTATCGGGCACAGATACGCAGTATTTT
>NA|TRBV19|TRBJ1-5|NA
CASSTTFGLQPQHF
TGTGCCAGTAGTACGACATTTGGTCTACAGCCCCAGCATTTT
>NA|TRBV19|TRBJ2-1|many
CASSIKGHYNEQFF
TGTGCCAGTAGTATTAAGGGGCACTACAATGAGCAGTTCTTC
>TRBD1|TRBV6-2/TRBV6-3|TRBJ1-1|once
CASSLARTGRTEAFF
TGTGCCAGCAGTCTCGCCCGGACAGGGCGTACTGAAGCTTTCTTT
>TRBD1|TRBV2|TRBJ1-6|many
CASQDRNHSPLHF
TGTGCCAGCCAGGACAGGAACCATTCACCCCTCCACTTT
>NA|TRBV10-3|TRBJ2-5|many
CAISEDSGTQYF
TGTGCCATCAGTGAAGACAGTGGGACCCAGTACTTC
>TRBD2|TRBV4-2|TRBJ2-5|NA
CASSQDGRGDATQYF
TGTGCCAGCAGCCAAGATGGGCGGGGGGATGCGACCCAGTACTTC
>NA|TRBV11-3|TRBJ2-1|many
CASSLGVVDLGNEQFF
TGTGCCAGCAGCTTAGGGGTCGTGGATCTGGGCAATGAGCAGTTCTTC
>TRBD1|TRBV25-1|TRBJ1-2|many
CASSESRTGGLYGYTF
TGTGCCAGCAGTGAATCTCGGACAGGGGGGCTGTATGGCTACACCTTC
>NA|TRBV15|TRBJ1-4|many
CATSRDLGGGNEKLFF
TGTGCCACCAGCAGAGATTTGGGTGGAGGTAATGAAAAACTGTTTTTT
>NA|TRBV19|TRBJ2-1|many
CASRMARNNEQFF
TGTGCCAGTAGAATGGCTAGGAACAATGAGCAGTTCTTC
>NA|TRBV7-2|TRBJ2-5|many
CASSLSPAEETQYF
TGTGCCAGCAGCTTATCGCCCGCGGAAGAGACCCAGTACTTC
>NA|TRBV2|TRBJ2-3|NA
CASSENWDSTDTQYF
TGTGCCAGCAGTGAAAATTGGGACAGCACAGATACGCAGTATTTT
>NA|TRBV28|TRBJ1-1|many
CASSLIGPQNTEAFF
TGTGCCAGCAGTTTGATCGGACCACAGAACACTGAAGCTTTCTTT
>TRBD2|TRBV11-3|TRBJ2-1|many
CASSSPASGHNEQFF
TGTGCCAGCAGCTCTCCCGCTAGCGGCCACAATGAGCAGTTCTTC
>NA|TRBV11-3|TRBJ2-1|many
CASSWGLHNEQFF
TGTGCCAGCAGCTGGGGACTGCACAATGAGCAGTTCTTC
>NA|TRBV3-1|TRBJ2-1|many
CASSHGNRRNEQFF
TGTGCCAGCAGCCATGGTAATAGGCGCAATGAGCAGTTCTTC